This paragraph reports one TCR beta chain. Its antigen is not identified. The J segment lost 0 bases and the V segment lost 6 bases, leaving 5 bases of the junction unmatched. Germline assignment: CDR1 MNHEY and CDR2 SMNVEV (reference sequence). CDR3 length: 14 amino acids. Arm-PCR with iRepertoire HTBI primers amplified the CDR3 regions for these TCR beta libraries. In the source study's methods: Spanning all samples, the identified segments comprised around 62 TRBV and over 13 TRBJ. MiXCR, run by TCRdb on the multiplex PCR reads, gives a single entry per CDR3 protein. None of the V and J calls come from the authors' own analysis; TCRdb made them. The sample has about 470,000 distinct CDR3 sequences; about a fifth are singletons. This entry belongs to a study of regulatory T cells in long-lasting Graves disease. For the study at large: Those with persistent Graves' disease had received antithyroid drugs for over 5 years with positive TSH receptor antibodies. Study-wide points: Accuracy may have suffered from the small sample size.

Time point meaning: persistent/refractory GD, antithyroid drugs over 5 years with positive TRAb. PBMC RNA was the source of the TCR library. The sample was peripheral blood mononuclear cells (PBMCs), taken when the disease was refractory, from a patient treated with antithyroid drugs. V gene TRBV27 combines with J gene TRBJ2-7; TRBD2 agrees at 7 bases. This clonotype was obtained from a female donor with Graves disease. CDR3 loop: CASRRGGSSYEQYF. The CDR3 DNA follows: TGTGCCAGCAGGAGGGGCGGGAGCTCCTACGAGCAGTACTTC.